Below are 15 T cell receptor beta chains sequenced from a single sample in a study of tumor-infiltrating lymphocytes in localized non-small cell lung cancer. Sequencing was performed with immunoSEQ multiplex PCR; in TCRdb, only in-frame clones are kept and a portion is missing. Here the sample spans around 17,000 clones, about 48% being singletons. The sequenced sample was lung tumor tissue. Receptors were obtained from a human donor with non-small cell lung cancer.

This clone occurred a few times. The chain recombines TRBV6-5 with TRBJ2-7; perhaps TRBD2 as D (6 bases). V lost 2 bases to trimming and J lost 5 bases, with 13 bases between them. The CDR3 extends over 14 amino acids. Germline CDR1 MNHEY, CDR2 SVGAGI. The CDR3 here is CASSYLRGGHEQYF. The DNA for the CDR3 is TGTGCCAGCAGTTACCTTCGAGGAGGGCACGAGCAGTACTTC.

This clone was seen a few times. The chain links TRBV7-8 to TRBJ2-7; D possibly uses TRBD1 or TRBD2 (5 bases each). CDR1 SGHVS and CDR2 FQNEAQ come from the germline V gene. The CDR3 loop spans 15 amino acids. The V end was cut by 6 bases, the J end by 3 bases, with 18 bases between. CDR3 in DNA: TGTGCCAGCAGTTACGCCCGGGACGGGGACTACGAGCAGTACTTC. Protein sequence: CASSYARDGDYEQYF.

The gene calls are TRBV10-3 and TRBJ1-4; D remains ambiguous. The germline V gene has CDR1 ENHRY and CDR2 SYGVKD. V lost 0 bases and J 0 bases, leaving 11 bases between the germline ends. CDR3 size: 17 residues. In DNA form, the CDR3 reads TGTGCCATCAGTGAGTCGGCAGGCCAGGCAACTAATGAAAAACTGTTTTTT. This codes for CAISESAGQATNEKLFF.

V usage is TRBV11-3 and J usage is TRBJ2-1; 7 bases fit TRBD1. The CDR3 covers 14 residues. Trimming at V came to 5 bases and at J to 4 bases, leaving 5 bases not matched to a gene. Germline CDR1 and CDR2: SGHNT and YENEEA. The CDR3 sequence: CASSRGQLYNEQFF. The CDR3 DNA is TGTGCCAGCAGCCGGGGACAGCTGTACAATGAGCAGTTCTTC.

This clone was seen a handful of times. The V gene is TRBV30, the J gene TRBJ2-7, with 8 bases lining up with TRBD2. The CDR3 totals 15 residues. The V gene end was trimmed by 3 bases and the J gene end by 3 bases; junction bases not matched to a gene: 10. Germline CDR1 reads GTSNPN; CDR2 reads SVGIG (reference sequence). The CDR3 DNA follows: TGTGCCTGGAGAGAGGGGGTAGCGGGGTTCTACGAGCAGTACTTC. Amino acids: CAWREGVAGFYEQYF.

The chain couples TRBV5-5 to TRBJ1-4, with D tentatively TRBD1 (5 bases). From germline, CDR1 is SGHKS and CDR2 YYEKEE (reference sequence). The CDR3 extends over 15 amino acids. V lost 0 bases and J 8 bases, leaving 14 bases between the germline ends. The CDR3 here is CASSLEWGKGEKLFF. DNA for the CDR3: TGTGCCAGCAGCTTGGAGTGGGGCAAAGGAGAAAAACTGTTTTTT.

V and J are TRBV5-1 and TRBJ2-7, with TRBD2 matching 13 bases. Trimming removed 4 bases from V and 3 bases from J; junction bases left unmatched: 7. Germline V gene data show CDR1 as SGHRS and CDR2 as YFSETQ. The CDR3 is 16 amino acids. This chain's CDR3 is CASSGRTSGGNYEQYF. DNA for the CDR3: TGCGCCAGCAGCGGAAGGACTAGCGGGGGCAACTACGAGCAGTACTTC.

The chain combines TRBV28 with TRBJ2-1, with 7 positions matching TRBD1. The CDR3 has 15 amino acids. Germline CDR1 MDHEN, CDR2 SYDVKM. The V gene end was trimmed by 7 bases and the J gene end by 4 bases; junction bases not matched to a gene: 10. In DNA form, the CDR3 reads TGTGCCAGCATTCATAGGGGACAGACATACAATGAGCAGTTCTTC. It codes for CASIHRGQTYNEQFF. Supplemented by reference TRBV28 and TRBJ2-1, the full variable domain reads DVKVTQSSRYLVKRTGEKVFLECVQDMDHENMFWYRQDPGLGLRLIYFSYDVKMKEKGDIPEGYSVSREKKERFSLILESASTNQTSMYLCASIHRGQTYNEQFFGPGTRLTVL.

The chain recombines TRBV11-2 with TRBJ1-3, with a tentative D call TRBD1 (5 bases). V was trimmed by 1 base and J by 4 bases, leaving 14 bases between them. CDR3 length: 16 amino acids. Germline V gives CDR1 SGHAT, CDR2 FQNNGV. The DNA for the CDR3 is TGTGCCAGCAGCTTAGTCTCGGGGCAGTTGGGAAACACCATATATTTT. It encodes CASSLVSGQLGNTIYF.

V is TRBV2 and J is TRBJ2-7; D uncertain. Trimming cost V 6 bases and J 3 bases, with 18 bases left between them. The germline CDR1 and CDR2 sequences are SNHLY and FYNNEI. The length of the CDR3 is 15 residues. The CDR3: CASSSLIRTVYEQYF. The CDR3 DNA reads TGTGCCAGCAGCTCCCTGATCCGAACCGTCTACGAGCAGTACTTC.

Here the CDR3 DNA reads TGTGCCAGCAGCCAAGAGAAGGTTAGCGGGGCACAGATACGGGATACGCAGTATTTT. Protein sequence: CASSQEKVSGAQIRDTQYF. V gene TRBV4-2 combines with J gene TRBJ2-3, with 8 bases identical to TRBD2. Germline loops: CDR1 LGHNA, CDR2 YNFKEQ. The V segment lost 0 bases and the J segment 6 bases; nucleotides outside the gene matches: 17. The CDR3 runs to 19 residues.

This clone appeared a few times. In DNA, the CDR3 is TGTGCCAGCAGACAAGGGGGGTCCGGACAGGGGGCTGGTGAGCAGTTCTTC. Protein: CASRQGGSGQGAGEQFF. The genes are TRBV27 and TRBJ2-1, with TRBD1 matching over 11 bases. The CDR3 extends over 17 amino acids. Per germline, CDR1 MNHEY and CDR2 SMNVEV (reference sequence). V shed 6 bases and J 9 bases; nucleotides not matched to a gene: 16.

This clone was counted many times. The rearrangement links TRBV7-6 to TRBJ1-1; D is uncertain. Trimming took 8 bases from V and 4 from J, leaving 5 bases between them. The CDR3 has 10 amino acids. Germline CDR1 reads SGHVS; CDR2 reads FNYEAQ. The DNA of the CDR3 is TGTGCCAGCTGGGGCACTGAAGCTTTCTTT. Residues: CASWGTEAFF.

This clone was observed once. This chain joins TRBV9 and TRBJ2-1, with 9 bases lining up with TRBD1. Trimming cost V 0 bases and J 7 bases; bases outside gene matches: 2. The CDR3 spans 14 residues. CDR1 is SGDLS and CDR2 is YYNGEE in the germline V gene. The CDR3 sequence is CASSVGTGENEQFF. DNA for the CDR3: TGTGCCAGCAGCGTAGGGACAGGGGAGAATGAGCAGTTCTTC.

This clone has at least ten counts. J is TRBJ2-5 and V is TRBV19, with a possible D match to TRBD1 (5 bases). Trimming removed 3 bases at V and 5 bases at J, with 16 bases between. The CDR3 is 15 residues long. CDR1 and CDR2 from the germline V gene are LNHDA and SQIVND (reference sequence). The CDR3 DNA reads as TGTGCCAGTAGTATGAGGCAGGGCCTCTTGGAGACCCAGTACTTC. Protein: CASSMRQGLLETQYF.